The clone carrying this TCR beta chain occurred a few times. Its antigen is undetermined. The record originates from a study of T and B cells in COVID-19 patients. About the research overall: The recovered patients had mostly mild to moderate COVID-19 with outpatient management. Active-infection patients were older, median 67 years, than recovered patients, median around 34 years.

TRB rearrangements were amplified by multiplex PCR with BIOMED2 TRB-A/B primers. TCRdb re-called the multiplex PCR reads with MiXCR, one entry per CDR3 protein. Counted here are 1,500 to 1,800 distinct CDR3 sequences, under 30% occurring once; the ten biggest clones make up roughly 80%. Whole-study findings and limits: No sequencing was yet done of CD4+, regulatory or CD8+ subsets, or of SARS-CoV-2-responsive or tetramer+ sorted cells. Exclusive to the recovered cohort were some 2,300 TCR clusters, 30 to 40 of them with low generation probability.

Each TRB amplification used about 220-500 ng of genomic DNA from blood. Sequenced sample: blood. The sequence was collected from a human donor with active COVID-19.

The CDR3 is CASSIAQGTVEIYEQYF. In DNA, the CDR3 is TGTGCCAGTAGTATAGCACAGGGGACGGTGGAGATCTACGAGCAGTACTTC. The chain has TRBV19 and TRBJ2-7; 7 bases are a match to TRBD1. The CDR3 runs 17 residues. Germline lookup yields CDR1 LNHDA and CDR2 SQIVND (reference sequence). V shed 1 base and J 3 bases; nucleotides not matched to a gene: 12.